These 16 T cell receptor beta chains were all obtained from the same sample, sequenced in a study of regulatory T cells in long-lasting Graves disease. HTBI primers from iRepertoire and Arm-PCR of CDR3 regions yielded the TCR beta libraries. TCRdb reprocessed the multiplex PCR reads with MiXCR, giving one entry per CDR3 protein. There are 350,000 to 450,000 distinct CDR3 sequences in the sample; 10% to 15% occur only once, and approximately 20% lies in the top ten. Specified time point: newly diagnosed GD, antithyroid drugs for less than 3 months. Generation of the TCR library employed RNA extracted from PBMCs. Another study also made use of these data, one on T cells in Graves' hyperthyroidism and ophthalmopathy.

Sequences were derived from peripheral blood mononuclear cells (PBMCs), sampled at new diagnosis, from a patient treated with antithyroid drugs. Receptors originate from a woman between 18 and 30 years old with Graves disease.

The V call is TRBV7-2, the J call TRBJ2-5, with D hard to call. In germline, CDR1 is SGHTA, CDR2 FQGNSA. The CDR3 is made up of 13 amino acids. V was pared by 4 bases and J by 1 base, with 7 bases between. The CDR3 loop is CASSSLSQETQYF. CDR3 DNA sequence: TGTGCCAGCAGCTCCCTTAGCCAAGAGACCCAGTACTTC.

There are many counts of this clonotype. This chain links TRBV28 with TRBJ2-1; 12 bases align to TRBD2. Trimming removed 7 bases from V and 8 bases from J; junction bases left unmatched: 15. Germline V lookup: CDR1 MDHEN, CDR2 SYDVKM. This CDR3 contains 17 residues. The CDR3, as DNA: TGTGCCAGCACCGCCTCGGGACTAGCGGGTTTAGGGGATGAGCAGTTCTTC. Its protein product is CASTASGLAGLGDEQFF.

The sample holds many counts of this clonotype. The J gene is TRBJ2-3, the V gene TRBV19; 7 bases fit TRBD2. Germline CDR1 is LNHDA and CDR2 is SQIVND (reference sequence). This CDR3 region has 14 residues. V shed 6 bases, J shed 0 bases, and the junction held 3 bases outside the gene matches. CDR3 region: CASRVSGSTDTQYF. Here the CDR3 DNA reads TGTGCCAGTAGGGTTAGCGGGAGCACAGATACGCAGTATTTT.

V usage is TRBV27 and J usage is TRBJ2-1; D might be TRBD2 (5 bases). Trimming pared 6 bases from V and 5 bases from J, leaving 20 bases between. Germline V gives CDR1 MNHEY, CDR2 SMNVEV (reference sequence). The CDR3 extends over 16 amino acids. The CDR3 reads CASSRLGGKLDNEQFF. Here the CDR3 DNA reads TGTGCCAGCAGCCGACTCGGAGGCAAGCTCGACAATGAGCAGTTCTTC.

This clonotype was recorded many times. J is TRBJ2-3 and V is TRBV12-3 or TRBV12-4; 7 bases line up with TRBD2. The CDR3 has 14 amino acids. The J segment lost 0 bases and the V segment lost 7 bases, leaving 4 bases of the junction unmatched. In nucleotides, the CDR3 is TGTGCCAGCACAACGGGGGGTAGCACAGATACGCAGTATTTT. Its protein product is CASTTGGSTDTQYF.

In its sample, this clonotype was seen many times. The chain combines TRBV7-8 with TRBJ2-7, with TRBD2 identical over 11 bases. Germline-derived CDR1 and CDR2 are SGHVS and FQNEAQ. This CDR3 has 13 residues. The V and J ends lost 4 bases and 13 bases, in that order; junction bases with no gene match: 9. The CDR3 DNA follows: TGTGCCAGCAGCTCGGGACTAGCGGTGTATAGTTACTTC. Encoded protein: CASSSGLAVYSYF. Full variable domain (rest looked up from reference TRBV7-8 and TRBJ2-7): GAGVSQSPRYKVAKRGQDVALRCDPISGHVSLFWYQQALGQGPEFLTYFQNEAQLDKSGLPSDRFFAERPEGSVSTLKIQRTQQEDSAVYLCASSSGLAVYSYFGPGTRLTVT.

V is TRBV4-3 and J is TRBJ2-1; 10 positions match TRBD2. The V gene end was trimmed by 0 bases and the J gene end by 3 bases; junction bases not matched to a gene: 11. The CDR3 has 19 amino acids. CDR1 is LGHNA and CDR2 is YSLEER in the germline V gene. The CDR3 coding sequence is TGCGCCAGCAGCCAAGATTACCTAGCGGGAGTTTTCTTCTACAATGAGCAGTTCTTC. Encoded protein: CASSQDYLAGVFFYNEQFF.

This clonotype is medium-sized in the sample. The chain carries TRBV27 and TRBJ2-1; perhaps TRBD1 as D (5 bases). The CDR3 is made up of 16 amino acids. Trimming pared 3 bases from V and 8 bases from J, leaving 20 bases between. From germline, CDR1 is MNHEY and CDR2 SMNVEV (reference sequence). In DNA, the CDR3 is TGTGCCAGCAGTTTGACGTCAGGGTCTCTCTCCGATGAGCAGTTCTTC. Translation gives CASSLTSGSLSDEQFF.

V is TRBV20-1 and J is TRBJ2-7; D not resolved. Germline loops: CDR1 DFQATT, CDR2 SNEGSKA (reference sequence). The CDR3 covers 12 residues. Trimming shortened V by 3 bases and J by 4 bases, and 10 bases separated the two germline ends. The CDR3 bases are TGCAGTGCTAGGGACCGGGCGTACGAGCAGTACTTC. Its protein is CSARDRAYEQYF.

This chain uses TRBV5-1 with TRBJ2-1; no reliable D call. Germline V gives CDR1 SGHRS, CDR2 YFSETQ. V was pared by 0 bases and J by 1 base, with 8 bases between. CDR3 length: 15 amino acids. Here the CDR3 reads CASSLARLSYNEQFF. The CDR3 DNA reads TGCGCCAGCAGCTTGGCCAGGTTGTCCTACAATGAGCAGTTCTTC.

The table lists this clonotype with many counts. CDR3 sequence (DNA): TGCAGTGCTTGGACTGGACCCAGCGAGCAGTACTTC. Protein: CSAWTGPSEQYF. The chain employs TRBV20-1 and TRBJ2-7, with a possible D match to TRBD2 (5 bases). The germline gives CDR1 DFQATT, CDR2 SNEGSKA (reference sequence). V was pared by 5 bases and J by 6 bases, with 14 bases between. The CDR3 loop spans 12 amino acids.

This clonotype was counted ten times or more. The CDR3 DNA follows: TGTGCCTGGAAGGGGGCTAGCGTGACCTACGAGCAGTACTTC. The encoded protein is CAWKGASVTYEQYF. V usage is TRBV30 and J usage is TRBJ2-7; D possibly corresponds to TRBD1 (7 bases). Trimming removed 4 bases at V and 2 bases at J, with 15 bases between. This CDR3 has 14 residues. CDR1 GTSNPN and CDR2 SVGIG come from the germline V gene (reference sequence).

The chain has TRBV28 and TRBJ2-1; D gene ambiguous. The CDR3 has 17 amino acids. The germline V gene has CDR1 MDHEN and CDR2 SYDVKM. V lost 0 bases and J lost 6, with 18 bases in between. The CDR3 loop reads CASSLWPGLQDINEQFF. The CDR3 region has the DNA TGTGCCAGCAGTTTATGGCCGGGCCTGCAGGATATCAATGAGCAGTTCTTC.

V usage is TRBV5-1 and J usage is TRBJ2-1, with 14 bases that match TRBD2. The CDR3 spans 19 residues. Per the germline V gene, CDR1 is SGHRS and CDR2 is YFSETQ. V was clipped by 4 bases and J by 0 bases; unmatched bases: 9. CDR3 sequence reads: CASSPGTSGGLSSYNEQFF. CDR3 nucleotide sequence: TGCGCCAGCAGCCCTGGGACTAGCGGGGGTCTTAGCTCCTACAATGAGCAGTTCTTC.

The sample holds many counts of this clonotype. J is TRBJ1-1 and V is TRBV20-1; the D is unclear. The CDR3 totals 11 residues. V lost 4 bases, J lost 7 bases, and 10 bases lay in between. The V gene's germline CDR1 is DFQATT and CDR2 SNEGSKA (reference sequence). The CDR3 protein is CSATLSFEAFF. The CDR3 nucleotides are TGCAGTGCTACACTCAGCTTTGAAGCTTTCTTT.

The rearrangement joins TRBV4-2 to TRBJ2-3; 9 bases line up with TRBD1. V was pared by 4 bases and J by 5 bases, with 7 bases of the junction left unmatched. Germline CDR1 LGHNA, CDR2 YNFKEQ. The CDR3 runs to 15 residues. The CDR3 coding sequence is TGTGCCAGCAGCCGGGACAGGGTGGGGATAGATACGCAGTATTTT. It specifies CASSRDRVGIDTQYF.